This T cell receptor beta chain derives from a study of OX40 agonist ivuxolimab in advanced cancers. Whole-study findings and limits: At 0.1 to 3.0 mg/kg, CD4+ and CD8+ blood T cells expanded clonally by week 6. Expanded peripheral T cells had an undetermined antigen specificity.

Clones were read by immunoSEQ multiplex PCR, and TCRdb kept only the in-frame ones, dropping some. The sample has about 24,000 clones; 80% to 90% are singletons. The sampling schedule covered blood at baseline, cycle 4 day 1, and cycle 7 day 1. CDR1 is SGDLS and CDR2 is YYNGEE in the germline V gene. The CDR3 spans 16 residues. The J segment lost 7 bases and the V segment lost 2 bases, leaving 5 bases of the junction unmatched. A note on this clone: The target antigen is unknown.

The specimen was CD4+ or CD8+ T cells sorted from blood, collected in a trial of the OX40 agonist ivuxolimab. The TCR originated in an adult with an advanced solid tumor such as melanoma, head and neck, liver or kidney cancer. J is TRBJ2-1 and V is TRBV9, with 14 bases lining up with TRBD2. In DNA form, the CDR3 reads TGTGCCAGCAGCGTCGGGACTAGCGGGAGTGGAAATGAGCAGTTCTTC. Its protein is CASSVGTSGSGNEQFF.